The 10 T cell receptor beta chains in this list originate from one sample, sequenced in a study of blood T cell repertoires in COVID-19. Clones were sequenced by immunoSEQ multiplex PCR, and TCRdb holds only the in-frame ones, with some missing. Of approximately 220,000 clones listed, about four fifths are singletons. The sequencing sample was made of peripheral blood. These receptor sequences come from a woman in her 30s who had recovered from COVID-19.

This chain uses TRBV2 with TRBJ2-1; D is uncertain. The CDR3 consists of 13 residues. V lost 7 bases and J 7 bases, leaving 14 bases between the germline ends. Germline-derived CDR1 and CDR2 are SNHLY and FYNNEI. The CDR3 DNA is TGTGCCAGCATGGTGATGGCGGCAAATGAGCAGTTCTTC. This gives the protein CASMVMAANEQFF. Full variable domain (outside the CDR3, taken from reference TRBV2 and TRBJ2-1): EPEVTQTPSHQVTQMGQEVILRCVPISNHLYFYWYRQILGQKVEFLVSFYNNEISEKSEIFDDQFSVERPDGSNFTLKIRSTKLEDSAMYFCASMVMAANEQFFGPGTRLTVL.

This clone was observed a handful of times. The chain couples TRBV5-1 to TRBJ2-7; TRBD2 aligns across 9 bases. Per the germline V gene, CDR1 is SGHRS and CDR2 is YFSETQ. The CDR3 extends over 16 amino acids. Trimming at V came to 0 bases and at J to 3 bases, leaving 7 bases not matched to a gene. Here the CDR3 reads CASSLVASGNVYEQYF. The CDR3 DNA reads TGCGCCAGCAGCTTGGTGGCTAGCGGGAATGTCTACGAGCAGTACTTC. Complete variable domain (other parts from reference TRBV5-1 and TRBJ2-7): KAGVTQTPRYLIKTRGQQVTLSCSPISGHRSVSWYQQTPGQGLQFLFEYFSETQRNKGNFPGRFSGRQFSNSRSEMNVSTLELGDSALYLCASSLVASGNVYEQYFGPGTRLTVT.

The gene calls are TRBV19 and TRBJ2-2, with 7 bases that match TRBD2. Germline CDR1 LNHDA, CDR2 SQIVND (reference sequence). CDR3 size: 14 residues. Unmatched junction bases numbered 3, after V lost 2 bases and J lost 6 bases. CDR3 sequence (DNA): TGTGCCAGTAGTATACTAGGGAGGGCCGGGGAGCTGTTTTTT. It yields the protein CASSILGRAGELFF.

The rearrangement joins TRBV19 to TRBJ1-2; 11 nucleotides line up with TRBD1. V shed 3 bases and J 4 bases; nucleotides not matched to a gene: 4. The CDR3 totals 15 residues. Per the germline V gene, CDR1 is LNHDA and CDR2 is SQIVND (reference sequence). This chain's CDR3 is CASSIRDRGTYGYTF. For the CDR3, the DNA is TGTGCCAGTAGTATCCGGGACAGGGGGACCTATGGCTACACCTTC.

This chain links TRBV9 with TRBJ2-3; D uncertain. Trimming cost V 3 bases and J 7 bases, with 9 bases left between them. CDR1 is SGDLS and CDR2 is YYNGEE in the germline V gene. There are 12 residues in the CDR3. In nucleotides, the CDR3 is TGTGCCAGCAGCGGCCACTCGAATACGCAGTATTTT. Translated, it gives CASSGHSNTQYF.

J is TRBJ2-1 and V is TRBV7-3; perhaps TRBD1 as D (6 bases). The CDR3 loop spans 16 amino acids. The germline gives CDR1 SGHTA, CDR2 FQGTGA. V was pared by 2 bases and J by 0 bases, with 11 bases between. The CDR3, as DNA: TGTGCCAGCAGCTTAGGAAGGGGGATCTCCTACAATGAGCAGTTCTTC. It is translated as CASSLGRGISYNEQFF.

The chain employs TRBV5-1 and TRBJ2-5; TRBD2 aligns across 12 bases. The CDR3 runs to 16 residues. The J segment lost 4 bases and the V segment lost 1 base, leaving 5 bases of the junction unmatched. Germline V gene sequence: CDR1 SGHRS, CDR2 YFSETQ. The CDR3, as DNA: TGCGCCAGCAGCTTGTTGTCGACTAGCGGGGGAGAGACCCAGTACTTC. Its protein product is CASSLLSTSGGETQYF.

The rearrangement links TRBV19 to TRBJ2-7; 8 bases match TRBD1. The CDR3 spans 14 residues. The germline V gene has CDR1 LNHDA and CDR2 SQIVND (reference sequence). The ends lost 5 bases at V and 6 bases at J; junction bases unmatched: 9. CDR3 residues: CASSPTGGRGEQYF. CDR3 nucleotides: TGTGCCAGTAGTCCAACAGGGGGAAGGGGCGAGCAGTACTTC.

The CDR3 coding sequence is TGCGCCAGCAGCGGCCCACAGGGTGTTCTCTCCGAGCAGTACTTC. The encoded protein is CASSGPQGVLSEQYF. This chain joins TRBV5-1 and TRBJ2-7, with a weak D call TRBD1 (6 bases). V lost 4 bases and J lost 6, with 20 bases in between. The CDR3 extends over 15 amino acids. The germline gives CDR1 SGHRS, CDR2 YFSETQ.

This clone was seen a single time. The chain is built from TRBV3-1 (or the pseudogene TRBV3-2) and TRBJ1-2; 9 bases line up with TRBD1. The CDR3 extends over 14 amino acids. CDR1 is LGHDT, CDR2 YNNKEL, per germline (reference sequence). After removal of 4 bases from V and 8 bases from J, the junction contained 8 bases not matched to a gene. CDR3 nucleotide sequence: TGTGCCAGCAGCCTTAGGACAGGGGAAAAGGGCTACACCTTC. Protein product: CASSLRTGEKGYTF.